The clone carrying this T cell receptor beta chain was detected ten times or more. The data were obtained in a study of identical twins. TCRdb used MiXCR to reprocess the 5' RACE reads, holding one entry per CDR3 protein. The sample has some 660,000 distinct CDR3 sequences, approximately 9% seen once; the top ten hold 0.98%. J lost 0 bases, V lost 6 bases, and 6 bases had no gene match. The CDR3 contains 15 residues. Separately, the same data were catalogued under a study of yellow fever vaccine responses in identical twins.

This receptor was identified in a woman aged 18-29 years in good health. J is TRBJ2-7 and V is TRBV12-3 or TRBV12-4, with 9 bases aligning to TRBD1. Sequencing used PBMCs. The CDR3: CASSRRQGGSYEQYF. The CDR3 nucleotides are TGTGCCAGCAGCCGCCGACAGGGGGGCTCCTACGAGCAGTACTTC.